One TCR beta chain is described in this entry. These data are taken from a study of T cell changes during pregnancy in multiple sclerosis. Germline V gene sequence: CDR1 GTSNPN, CDR2 SVGIG (reference sequence). The germline V and J ends were trimmed by 1 base and 1 base, with 16 bases remaining between them. CDR3 length: 16 residues. Sequencing was performed with immunoSEQ multiplex PCR; in TCRdb, only in-frame clones are kept and a portion is missing. The table lists about 40,000 clones, roughly nine tenths of them singletons. V and J are TRBV30 and TRBJ1-2; D is uncertain. The sample consisted of peripheral blood, taken before pregnancy. The sequence derives from a female donor with multiple sclerosis, enrolled in a pregnancy study. CDR3 in DNA: TGTGCCTGGAGTGCACCTAGTTCCGGTAGTAACTATGGCTACACCTTC. Its translation: CAWSAPSSGSNYGYTF.